The sequence of this TCR beta chain was determined in a study of cytomegalovirus exposure and HLA in healthy donors. The PCR employed 60 Vbeta primers together with 13 Jbeta primers. Generated by immunoSEQ multiplex PCR, the TCRdb table keeps only in-frame clones and is missing some. The sample consists of 200,000 or so clones, 70% to 90% of them appearing once. This clone appeared once. With 0 bases removed from V and 2 bases from J, the gap between germline ends came to 8 bases. CDR1 LGHNA and CDR2 YNFKEQ come from the germline V gene. The CDR3 extends over 15 amino acids. The receptor's source is a woman younger than 30 in good health and CMV-seropositive. The rearrangement links TRBV4-2 to TRBJ1-5; D perhaps matches TRBD1 (5 bases). Sequenced: PBMCs. Written as DNA, the CDR3 is TGTGCCAGCAGCCAAGAAAGGGGTGGCAATCAGCCCCAGCATTTT. It codes for CASSQERGGNQPQHF.